The 2 T cell receptor beta chains reported below all come from one sample, sequenced in a study of T cell responses to AZD1222 COVID-19 vaccine. Method: immunoSEQ multiplex PCR; TCRdb's copy keeps in-frame clones and lacks some. Here the sample spans 95,000 to 150,000 clones, more than 70% being singletons. This material consisted of peripheral blood, taken on day 0 of AZD1222 vaccination. The origin of the receptors is an adult in good health.

This chain links TRBV6-4 with TRBJ1-2; 8 bases match TRBD1. Germline CDR1 is MRHNA and CDR2 is SNTAGT. The CDR3 totals 14 residues. V shed 6 bases, J shed 5 bases, and the junction held 8 bases outside the gene matches. CDR3 DNA sequence: TGTGCCAGCAGACCGACCGGGACAGGTTATGGCTACACCTTC. Its translation is CASRPTGTGYGYTF.

The chain couples TRBV6-5 to TRBJ1-1; tentative D call: TRBD1 (5 bases). The CDR3 is 16 amino acids. Germline V gene sequence: CDR1 MNHEY, CDR2 SVGAGI. Trimming removed 4 bases at V and 1 base at J, with 16 bases between. CDR3 loop: CASSWDSLLGNTEAFF. The CDR3, as DNA: TGTGCCAGCAGTTGGGACTCTCTTCTGGGGAACACTGAAGCTTTCTTT.